This T cell receptor beta chain was recorded in a study of T cell responses to AZD1222 COVID-19 vaccine. This CDR3 is built from 16 residues. V lost 2 bases and J lost 1, with 14 bases in between. CDR1 is MNHEY, CDR2 SVGAGI, per germline. The assay was immunoSEQ multiplex PCR, and TCRdb's table has in-frame clones only and misses some. The table lists 89,000 or so clones, over 70% of them singletons. This receptor was taken from an adult in good health. The V call is TRBV6-5, the J call TRBJ1-1, with D possibly being TRBD1 (5 bases). The sequencing used peripheral blood, collected on day 0 of AZD1222 vaccination. CDR3 DNA: TGTGCCAGCAGTTACGACAGCCAAAAGCGGAACACTGAAGCTTTCTTT. This gives the protein CASSYDSQKRNTEAFF.